This entry features one T cell receptor beta chain sequence. Its cognate antigen is unknown. Trimming cost V 1 base and J 3 bases, with 12 bases left between them. Per germline, CDR1 MNHEY and CDR2 SMNVEV (reference sequence). The CDR3 consists of 16 residues. These data belong to a study of shared clonotypes between healthy human individuals. Clones were sequenced by immunoSEQ multiplex PCR, and TCRdb holds only the in-frame ones, with some missing. The sample lists over a million clones, 70% to 80% occurring once. Study-level findings and limits: As a rule, naive subsets had a larger estimated richness than memory subsets.

This clonotype was obtained from a man aged 18 to 30 in good health. Some clones in this sample may be carry-over from other donors' samples. Input material: memory CD4+ T cells from PBMCs. Subset: CD45RA-negative fraction. The rearrangement links TRBV27 to TRBJ2-2; D gene ambiguous. The CDR3 loop reads CASSLYGTLDTGELFF. In DNA, the CDR3 is TGTGCCAGCAGTTTATACGGTACCCTTGACACCGGGGAGCTGTTTTTT.